Listed here are 26 T cell receptor beta chains from one sample, sequenced in a study of blood T cell repertoires in COVID-19. Data came from immunoSEQ multiplex PCR; TCRdb stores just in-frame clones and leaves some out. The table records roughly 24,000 clones, around 86% of them present only once. The sample consisted of peripheral blood. Receptors originate from a woman in her seventies with active COVID-19.

The V and J genes are TRBV2 and TRBJ1-5, with D possibly matching TRBD1 (5 bases). Deletions cut 0 bases from V and 11 bases from J, with 20 bases between. Looked up from germline, CDR1 is SNHLY and CDR2 is FYNNEI. The CDR3 is 16 amino acids. CDR3 nucleotides: TGTGCCAGCAGTGAAGCGAGGCAGGGCCCGTCGGCATCCCAGCATTTT. Its protein product is CASSEARQGPSASQHF.

This clone has a single count. This chain links TRBV5-1 with TRBJ2-5, with 8 bases aligning to TRBD2. Germline CDR1 and CDR2: SGHRS and YFSETQ. The CDR3 has 16 residues. Trimming removed 2 bases from V and 0 bases from J; junction bases left unmatched: 6. The CDR3 nucleotides read TGCGCCAGCAGCTTTGGGCAAGCGGGGGACCAAGAGACCCAGTACTTC. This translates into CASSFGQAGDQETQYF.

This sequence joins TRBV28 and TRBJ2-7; D is unresolved. CDR1 and CDR2 (germline): MDHEN, SYDVKM. The CDR3 runs to 15 residues. V was pared by 5 bases and J by 0 bases, with 14 bases between. CDR3 DNA sequence: TGTGCCAGCAGTCCTCCCCGTACAGACTCCTACGAGCAGTACTTC. The encoded protein is CASSPPRTDSYEQYF.

The chain joins TRBV5-1 to TRBJ2-5, with 14 bases aligning to TRBD2. Trimming removed 4 bases from V and 5 bases from J; junction bases left unmatched: 4. Germline CDR1 SGHRS, CDR2 YFSETQ. The CDR3 loop spans 15 amino acids. CDR3 sequence reads: CASSTGLAGVETQYF. The CDR3 DNA sequence: TGCGCCAGCAGCACGGGACTAGCGGGGGTGGAGACCCAGTACTTC.

The chain employs TRBV6-5 and TRBJ1-1; TRBD1 matches at 7 bases. V shed 5 bases, J shed 11 bases, and the junction held 17 bases outside the gene matches. The CDR3 runs to 15 residues. Germline values: CDR1 MNHEY, CDR2 SVGAGI. The DNA for the CDR3 is TGTGCCAGCAGTCTTAGGAGTACAGGGGCCATTGAGGCTTTCTTT. It specifies CASSLRSTGAIEAFF.

The chain combines TRBV15 with TRBJ1-5; tentatively, D is TRBD1 (6 bases). This CDR3 is 16 amino acids long. Trimming removed 5 bases at V and 9 bases at J, with 23 bases between. Germline V lookup: CDR1 LNHNV, CDR2 YYDKDF (reference sequence). The chain's CDR3 is CATSPGQRGSGLPQHF. CDR3 coding DNA: TGTGCCACCAGCCCCGGACAGCGGGGCTCGGGGCTGCCCCAGCATTTT.

This chain links TRBV28 with TRBJ2-5; TRBD1 is a possible D gene (5 bases). This CDR3 is 17 amino acids long. The ends were cut back, 4 bases at V and 1 base at J, with 19 bases in the middle. Germline lookup yields CDR1 MDHEN and CDR2 SYDVKM. The CDR3 nucleotides are TGTGCCAGCAGTTGGGGCGGTCGTGGGCCGGGCCAAGAGACCCAGTACTTC. This gives the protein CASSWGGRGPGQETQYF. The complete variable domain, with remaining parts taken from reference TRBV28 and TRBJ2-5, reads DVKVTQSSRYLVKRTGEKVFLECVQDMDHENMFWYRQDPGLGLRLIYFSYDVKMKEKGDIPEGYSVSREKKERFSLILESASTNQTSMYLCASSWGGRGPGQETQYFGPGTRLLVL.

This clone has more than one count but fewer than ten. V is TRBV6-5 and J is TRBJ1-5, with 9 bases matching TRBD1. This CDR3 spans 15 amino acids. Losses at the gene ends were 4 bases for V and 4 bases for J; bases not matched to a gene: 5. From germline, CDR1 is MNHEY and CDR2 SVGAGI. The CDR3 DNA reads as TGTGCCAGCAGTTGGACAGGGGACGCAAATCAGCCCCAGCATTTT. Translated, it gives CASSWTGDANQPQHF.

The chain has TRBV19 and TRBJ2-7; 7 bases match TRBD1. The ends lost 5 bases at V and 2 bases at J; junction bases unmatched: 3. The CDR3 consists of 13 residues. Looked up from germline, CDR1 is LNHDA and CDR2 is SQIVND (reference sequence). CDR3 in amino acids: CASSWDRTYEQYF. CDR3 nucleotides: TGTGCCAGTAGTTGGGACAGAACCTACGAGCAGTACTTC. The variable domain in full, with the rest retrieved from reference TRBV19 and TRBJ2-7, is DGGITQSPKYLFRKEGQNVTLSCEQNLNHDAMYWYRQDPGQGLRLIYYSQIVNDFQKGDIAEGYSVSREKKESFPLTVTSAQKNPTAFYLCASSWDRTYEQYFGPGTRLTVT.

V is TRBV9 and J is TRBJ2-3, with 9 bases fitting TRBD2. Looked up from germline, CDR1 is SGDLS and CDR2 is YYNGEE. J was trimmed by 6 bases and V by 2 bases; bases with no gene match: 7. The CDR3 spans 15 residues. The CDR3 DNA follows: TGTGCCAGCAGCGTGGGCGGGGGGGCCGTGGATACGCAGTATTTT. Translating it yields CASSVGGGAVDTQYF.

V gene TRBV5-1 combines with J gene TRBJ2-1; possible D gene TRBD1, 5 bases. Trimming cost V 4 bases and J 5 bases, with 13 bases left between them. The CDR3 sequence is 14 residues long. In germline, CDR1 is SGHRS, CDR2 YFSETQ. CDR3 loop: CASSIQGSDNEQFF. The CDR3 coding sequence is TGCGCCAGCAGCATCCAGGGTTCAGACAATGAGCAGTTCTTC.

This clone was seen only once. In nucleotides, the CDR3 is TGTGCCAGCAGCCAAGAACGGGGGGTGGGCTATGGCTACACCTTC. Translated: CASSQERGVGYGYTF. V and J are TRBV4-2 and TRBJ1-2; a possible D gene is TRBD1 (5 bases). This CDR3 is built from 15 residues. V was cut by 0 bases and J by 4 bases, with 12 bases left in between. The germline V gene encodes CDR1 LGHNA and CDR2 YNFKEQ.

The rearrangement uses TRBV9 and TRBJ2-5, with TRBD2 identical over 7 bases. There are 16 residues in the CDR3. The junction had 13 bases not matched to a gene; V was cut back by 3 bases and J by 5 bases. The germline V gene has CDR1 SGDLS and CDR2 YYNGEE. The chain's CDR3 is CASSGGGPSRPETQYF. The CDR3 bases are TGTGCCAGCAGCGGGGGGGGACCCAGCAGGCCCGAGACCCAGTACTTC.

The V gene is TRBV18, the J gene TRBJ1-3; D uncertain. Trimming pared 6 bases from V and 3 bases from J, leaving 9 bases between. The CDR3 spans 13 residues. Germline assignment: CDR1 KGHSH and CDR2 LQKENI. CDR3 nucleotide sequence: TGTGCCAGCTCCGAGGCCAGTGGAAACACCATATATTTT. This translates into CASSEASGNTIYF.

The V and J genes are TRBV7-2 and TRBJ1-1, with 7 nucleotides matching TRBD1. There are 15 residues in the CDR3. Germline trimming cut 5 bases from V and 1 base from J; bases unmatched to any gene: 7. Germline V gene data show CDR1 as SGHTA and CDR2 as FQGNSA. DNA of the CDR3: TGTGCCAGCAGCACCAGACAGGGCCCGAACACTGAAGCTTTCTTT. This encodes CASSTRQGPNTEAFF.

CDR3 in DNA: TGTGCCAGCAGCCAGGGCCCTCATAACTATGGCTACACCTTC. Translating it yields CASSQGPHNYGYTF. The rearrangement joins TRBV3-1 (or the pseudogene TRBV3-2) to TRBJ1-2; D uncertain. V was cut by 3 bases and J by 1 base, with 9 bases left in between. CDR1 is LGHDT and CDR2 is YNNKEL in the germline V gene (reference sequence). CDR3 length equals 14 residues.

This chain links TRBV11-1 with TRBJ1-5, with TRBD1 matching over 11 bases. Unmatched junction bases numbered 9, after V lost 5 bases and J lost 9 bases. CDR3 length: 15 residues. Germline CDR1 and CDR2: SGHAT and FQDESV (reference sequence). DNA for the CDR3: TGTGCCAGCAGCCCTGGGACAGGGGGGACCGGGCCCCAGCATTTT. Translating gives CASSPGTGGTGPQHF.

This chain links TRBV6-1 with TRBJ2-5, with TRBD2 matching 8 bases. CDR1 and CDR2 (germline): MNHNS, SASEGT. Losses at the gene ends were 2 bases for V and 4 bases for J; bases not matched to a gene: 15. CDR3 length equals 18 residues. The CDR3 protein is CASSELGLGTRGGETQYF. DNA for the CDR3: TGTGCCAGCAGTGAACTGGGACTAGGGACGCGGGGAGGAGAGACCCAGTACTTC.

The chain recombines TRBV18 with TRBJ1-5; TRBD1 agrees at 9 bases. This CDR3 spans 14 amino acids. Per germline, CDR1 KGHSH and CDR2 LQKENI. V gave up 2 bases and J gave up 8 bases; unmatched junction bases: 4. CDR3 bases: TGTGCCAGCTCACCAAGGACAGGGGCTGAGCCCCAGCATTTT. Translating gives CASSPRTGAEPQHF.

The rearrangement uses TRBV6-5 and TRBJ1-1, with D uncertain. V dropped 7 bases and J dropped 1 base, with 4 bases sitting between them. Germline-derived CDR1 and CDR2 are MNHEY and SVGAGI. CDR3 size: 11 residues. CDR3 sequence: CASTGNTEAFF. The DNA for the CDR3 is TGTGCCAGCACAGGGAACACTGAAGCTTTCTTT.

The chain is built from TRBV27 and TRBJ2-3, with TRBD1 as a possible D gene (5 bases). Trimming stripped 3 bases from V and 8 bases from J, with 18 bases between. The CDR3 is 15 residues long. Germline CDR1 reads MNHEY; CDR2 reads SMNVEV (reference sequence). CDR3 in amino acids: CASSLNSRTRVTQYF. In DNA, the CDR3 is TGTGCCAGCAGTTTGAATTCACGCACCAGGGTTACGCAGTATTTT.

The gene calls are TRBV3-1 (or the pseudogene TRBV3-2) and TRBJ2-3; TRBD2 matches 10 bases. The V and J ends lost 0 bases and 2 bases, in that order; junction bases with no gene match: 11. The CDR3 has 19 amino acids. Germline CDR1 and CDR2: LGHDT and YNNKEL (reference sequence). CDR3 sequence reads: CASSQDPETSGADTDTQYF. In DNA form, the CDR3 reads TGTGCCAGCAGCCAAGATCCGGAAACTAGCGGGGCCGACACAGATACGCAGTATTTT.

The rearrangement uses TRBV19 and TRBJ1-2; the D is unclear. The CDR3 consists of 14 residues. The V gene's germline CDR1 is LNHDA and CDR2 SQIVND (reference sequence). V was trimmed by 7 bases and J by 8 bases, leaving 20 bases between them. CDR3 in amino acids: CASTLLWAQEGYTF. As DNA, the CDR3 is TGTGCCAGTACCTTATTATGGGCCCAAGAAGGCTACACCTTC.

This chain links TRBV14 with TRBJ1-2; perhaps TRBD1 as D (6 bases). The length of the CDR3 is 14 residues. With 2 bases removed from V and 4 bases from J, the gap between germline ends came to 11 bases. The germline gives CDR1 SGHDN, CDR2 FVKESK. The DNA for the CDR3 is TGTGCCAGCAGCCAACAGGGGCCGGGCTATGGCTACACCTTC. The encoded protein is CASSQQGPGYGYTF.

In its sample, this clone was seen once. The V gene is TRBV19, the J gene TRBJ1-6; TRBD1 is a possible D gene (6 bases). The CDR3 consists of 15 residues. V gave up 5 bases and J gave up 7 bases, with 15 bases separating them. Germline CDR1 LNHDA, CDR2 SQIVND (reference sequence). CDR3 protein: CASSPGRGVNSPLHF. In DNA form, the CDR3 reads TGTGCCAGTAGTCCGGGGAGGGGGGTGAATTCACCCCTCCACTTT.

The chain has TRBV19 and TRBJ2-5; maybe TRBD2 (5 bases). V was trimmed by 8 bases and J by 2 bases, leaving 9 bases between them. Germline loops: CDR1 LNHDA, CDR2 SQIVND (reference sequence). The CDR3 runs to 12 residues. Here the CDR3 DNA reads TGTGCCAGTGGAAGGAGGCAAGAGACCCAGTACTTC. It specifies CASGRRQETQYF.